The subject of this entry is one TCR beta chain. This sample was taken from a study of OX40 agonist ivuxolimab in advanced cancers. Clones were sequenced by immunoSEQ multiplex PCR, and TCRdb holds only the in-frame ones, with some missing. The sample has about 73,000 clones, around 90% seen once. CDR3 length equals 15 residues. Per the germline V gene, CDR1 is KGHSH and CDR2 is LQKENI. The ends were cut back, 3 bases at V and 3 bases at J, with 14 bases in the middle. The V and J genes are TRBV18 and TRBJ2-5, with D perhaps TRBD1 (7 bases). Sequenced here: CD4+ or CD8+ T cells sorted from blood, sampled in a trial of the OX40 agonist ivuxolimab. The receptor comes from an adult with an advanced solid tumor such as melanoma, head and neck, liver or kidney cancer. The CDR3 sequence is CASSPRRGREETQYF. In DNA form, the CDR3 reads TGTGCCAGCTCACCTAGGAGGGGGCGCGAAGAGACCCAGTACTTC.